The clone carrying this TCR beta chain was observed at least ten times. Its antigen remains unknown. These data belong to a study of shared clonotypes between healthy human individuals. General study findings and limits: Tissue TCR repertoires likely differ from these blood-only repertoires.

The CDR3 has 14 residues. The germline V gene has CDR1 GTSNPN and CDR2 SVGIG (reference sequence). J gave up 7 bases and V 3 bases, and 6 bases lay outside the gene matches. Clones were read by immunoSEQ multiplex PCR, and TCRdb kept only the in-frame ones, dropping some. The data hold about 1.1 million clones, with 60% to 80% observed a single time. Sequences were obtained from memory CD4+ T cells from PBMCs. Subset meaning: CD45RA-negative fraction. The chain has TRBV30 and TRBJ2-4; 10 bases fit TRBD1. The sequence came from a man younger than 35 in good health. Some clones in this sample may be carry-over from other donors' samples. CDR3 coding DNA: TGTGCCTGGAGCGCGGGACAGGGGTTTAACATTCAGTACTTC. This gives the protein CAWSAGQGFNIQYF.